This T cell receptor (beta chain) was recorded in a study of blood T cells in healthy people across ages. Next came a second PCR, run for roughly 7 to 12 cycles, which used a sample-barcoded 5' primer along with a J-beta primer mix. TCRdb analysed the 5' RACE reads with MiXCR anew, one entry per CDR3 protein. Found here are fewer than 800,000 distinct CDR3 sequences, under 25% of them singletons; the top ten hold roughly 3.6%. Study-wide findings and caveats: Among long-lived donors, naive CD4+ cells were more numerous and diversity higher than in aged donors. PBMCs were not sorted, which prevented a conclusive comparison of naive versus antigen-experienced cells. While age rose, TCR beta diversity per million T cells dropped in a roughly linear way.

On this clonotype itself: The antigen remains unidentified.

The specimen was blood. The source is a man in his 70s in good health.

The CDR3 nucleotides read TGTGCCAGCAGTTCGGGCAACCCTGGGTACAATGAGCAGTTCTTC. Protein sequence: CASSSGNPGYNEQFF. This sequence joins TRBV2 and TRBJ2-5, with no clear D. The assigned J gene may be wrong: the sequence end matches TRBJ2-1 better. The CDR3 contains 15 residues. Germline CDR1 SNHLY, CDR2 FYNNEI.